This T cell receptor (beta chain) is from a study of Graves' ophthalmopathy and Graves' hyperthyroidism. Amplification from RNA transcripts yielded the TCR beta CDR3 regions. The workflow started with a first-round RT-PCR run with HTBI primers and then moved on to a second-round multiplex PCR. In TCRdb, the multiplex PCR reads were re-called with MiXCR into one record per CDR3 protein. The sample lists hundreds of thousands of distinct CDR3 sequences, 22% occurring once. Stable hyperthyroidism was defined by absence of ophthalmopathy within 18 months of follow-up. This clonotype was seen many times. This TCR was recovered from a woman aged 18-35 years with stable Graves' hyperthyroidism. Some clones in this sample may be carry-over from other donors' samples. Sequencing was performed on peripheral blood.

CDR3 sequence reads: CASSSLDRVDNQPQHF. The DNA for the CDR3 is TGTGCCAGCAGTTCCCTCGACAGGGTTGACAATCAGCCCCAGCATTTT. The chain links TRBV28 to TRBJ1-5; 7 bases match TRBD1. The V segment lost 4 bases and the J segment 3 bases; nucleotides outside the gene matches: 9. Germline V gives CDR1 MDHEN, CDR2 SYDVKM. This CDR3 is built from 16 residues.